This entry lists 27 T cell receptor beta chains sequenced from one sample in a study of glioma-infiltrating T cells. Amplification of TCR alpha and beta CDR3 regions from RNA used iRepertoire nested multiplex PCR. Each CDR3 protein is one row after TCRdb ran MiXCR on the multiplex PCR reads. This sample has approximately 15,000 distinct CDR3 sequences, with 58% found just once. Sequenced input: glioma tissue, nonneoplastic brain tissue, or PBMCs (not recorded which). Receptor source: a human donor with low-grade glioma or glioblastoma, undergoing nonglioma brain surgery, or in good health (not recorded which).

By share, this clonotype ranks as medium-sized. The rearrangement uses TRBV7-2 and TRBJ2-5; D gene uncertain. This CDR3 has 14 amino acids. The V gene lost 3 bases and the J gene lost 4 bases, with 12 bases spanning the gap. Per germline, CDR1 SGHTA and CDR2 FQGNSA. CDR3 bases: TGTGCCAGCAGCTTGTACGGAAATTCAGAGACCCAGTACTTC. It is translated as CASSLYGNSETQYF. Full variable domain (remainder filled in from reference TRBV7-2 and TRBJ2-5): GAGVSQSPSNKVTEKGKDVELRCDPISGHTALYWYRQSLGQGLEFLIYFQGNSAPDKSGLPSDRFSAERTGGSVSTLTIQRTQQEDSAVYLCASSLYGNSETQYFGPGTRLLVL.

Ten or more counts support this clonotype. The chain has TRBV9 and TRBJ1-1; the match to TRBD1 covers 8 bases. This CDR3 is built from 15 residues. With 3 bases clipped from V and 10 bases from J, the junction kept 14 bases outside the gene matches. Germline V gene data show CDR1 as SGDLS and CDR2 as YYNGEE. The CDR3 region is CASSAAGTGGFGAFF. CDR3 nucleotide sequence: TGTGCCAGCAGCGCAGCCGGGACAGGAGGTTTTGGAGCTTTCTTT.

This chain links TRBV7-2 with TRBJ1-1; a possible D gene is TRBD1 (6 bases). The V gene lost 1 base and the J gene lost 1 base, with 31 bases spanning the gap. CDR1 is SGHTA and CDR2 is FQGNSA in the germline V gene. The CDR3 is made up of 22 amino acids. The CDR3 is CASSLVVGVVSRGNYSNTEAFF. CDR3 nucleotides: TGTGCCAGCAGCTTAGTAGTAGGGGTCGTGTCCAGGGGTAATTATTCGAACACTGAAGCTTTCTTT. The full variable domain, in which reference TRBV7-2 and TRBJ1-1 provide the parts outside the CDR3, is GAGVSQSPSNKVTEKGKDVELRCDPISGHTALYWYRQSLGQGLEFLIYFQGNSAPDKSGLPSDRFSAERTGGSVSTLTIQRTQQEDSAVYLCASSLVVGVVSRGNYSNTEAFFGQGTRLTVV.

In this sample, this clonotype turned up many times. The CDR3 nucleotides are TGTGCCAGCAGCCAAGAAGGAGGGGGCAACTATGGCTACACCTTC. Encoded protein: CASSQEGGGNYGYTF. The V call is TRBV4-2, the J call TRBJ1-2; 7 nucleotides align to TRBD1. The CDR3 spans 15 residues. Germline lookup yields CDR1 LGHNA and CDR2 YNFKEQ. V was pared by 0 bases and J by 2 bases, with 3 bases of the junction left unmatched.

The CDR3 loop is CASSYRGTGATDTQYF. The CDR3 bases are TGTGCCAGCAGTTACCGCGGGACAGGGGCCACAGATACGCAGTATTTT. The gene calls are TRBV6-6 and TRBJ2-3; TRBD1 agrees at 10 bases. Trimming at V came to 2 bases and at J to 2 bases, leaving 4 bases not matched to a gene. This CDR3 region has 16 residues. CDR1 and CDR2 (germline): MNHNY, SVGAGI (reference sequence).

The CDR3, as DNA: TGTGCCAGCAGTCCAAGGGGGTCTCCCTACGAGCAGTACTTC. Amino acids: CASSPRGSPYEQYF. The chain employs TRBV6-1 and TRBJ2-7; a possible D gene is TRBD1 (6 bases). Germline CDR1 and CDR2: MNHNS and SASEGT. Trimming removed 5 bases from V and 2 bases from J, with 13 bases in between. The CDR3 has 14 residues.

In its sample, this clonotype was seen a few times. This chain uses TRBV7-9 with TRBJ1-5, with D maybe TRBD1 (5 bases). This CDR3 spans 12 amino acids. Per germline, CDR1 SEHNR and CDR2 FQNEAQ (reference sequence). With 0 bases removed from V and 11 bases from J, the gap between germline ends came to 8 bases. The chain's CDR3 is CASSLARGAQHF. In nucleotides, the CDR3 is TGTGCCAGCAGCTTAGCCCGGGGGGCCCAGCATTTT.

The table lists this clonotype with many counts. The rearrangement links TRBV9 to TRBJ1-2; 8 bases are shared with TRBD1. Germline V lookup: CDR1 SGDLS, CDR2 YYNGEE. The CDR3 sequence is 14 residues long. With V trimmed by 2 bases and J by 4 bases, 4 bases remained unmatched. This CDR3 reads CASSVSTGGYGYTF. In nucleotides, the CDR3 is TGTGCCAGCAGCGTCTCAACAGGGGGCTATGGCTACACCTTC.

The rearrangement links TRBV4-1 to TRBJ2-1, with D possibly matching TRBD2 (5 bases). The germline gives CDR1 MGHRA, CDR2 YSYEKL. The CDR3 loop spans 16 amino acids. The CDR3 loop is CVSSQDYGSSYNEQFF. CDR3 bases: TGCGTTAGCAGCCAAGATTATGGGAGCTCCTACAATGAGCAGTTCTTC.

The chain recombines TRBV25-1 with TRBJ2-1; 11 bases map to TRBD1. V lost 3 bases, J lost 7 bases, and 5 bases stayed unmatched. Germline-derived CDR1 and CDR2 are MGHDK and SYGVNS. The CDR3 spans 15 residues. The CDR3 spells CASSDPGTGGNEQFF. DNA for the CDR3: TGTGCCAGCAGTGACCCTGGGACAGGGGGTAATGAGCAGTTCTTC.

The DNA for the CDR3 is TGCAGTGCTAGAGATGGACTGGCGACGGCCATGAACACTGAAGCTTTCTTT. This sequence encodes CSARDGLATAMNTEAFF. The chain links TRBV20-1 to TRBJ1-1, with D hard to call. V was clipped by 0 bases and J by 0 bases, with 17 bases between them. Germline values: CDR1 DFQATT, CDR2 SNEGSKA (reference sequence). This CDR3 spans 17 amino acids.

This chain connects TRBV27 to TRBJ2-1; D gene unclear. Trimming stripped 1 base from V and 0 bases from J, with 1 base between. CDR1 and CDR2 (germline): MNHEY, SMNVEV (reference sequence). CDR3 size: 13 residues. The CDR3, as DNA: TGTGCCAGCAGTTTATACTCCTACAATGAGCAGTTCTTC. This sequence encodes CASSLYSYNEQFF.

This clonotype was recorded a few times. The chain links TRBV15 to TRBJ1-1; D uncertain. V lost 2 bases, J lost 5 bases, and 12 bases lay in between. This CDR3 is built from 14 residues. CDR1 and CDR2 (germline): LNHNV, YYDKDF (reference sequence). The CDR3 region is CATSRSGRPTEAFF. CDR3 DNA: TGTGCCACCAGCAGATCAGGACGTCCGACTGAAGCTTTCTTT. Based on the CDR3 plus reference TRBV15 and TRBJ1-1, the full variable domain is DAMVIQNPRYQVTQFGKPVTLSCSQTLNHNVMYWYQQKSSQAPKLLFHYYDKDFNNEADTPDNFQSRRPNTSFCFLDIRSPGLGDTAMYLCATSRSGRPTEAFFGQGTRLTVV.

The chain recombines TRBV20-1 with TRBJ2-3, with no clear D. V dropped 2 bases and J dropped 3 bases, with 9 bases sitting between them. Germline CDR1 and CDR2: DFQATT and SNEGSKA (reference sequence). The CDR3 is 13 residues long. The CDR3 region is CSARWLETDTQYF. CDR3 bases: TGCAGTGCTAGATGGCTAGAGACAGATACGCAGTATTTT.

The DNA of the CDR3 is TGTGCCAGCAGCTTGTATGGGGGGCAAGCTGAAGCTTTCTTT. As protein: CASSLYGGQAEAFF. This sequence joins TRBV7-2 and TRBJ1-1; possibly TRBD1 for D (6 bases). The CDR3 covers 14 residues. Looked up from germline, CDR1 is SGHTA and CDR2 is FQGNSA. V lost 3 bases and J 6 bases, leaving 14 bases between the germline ends.

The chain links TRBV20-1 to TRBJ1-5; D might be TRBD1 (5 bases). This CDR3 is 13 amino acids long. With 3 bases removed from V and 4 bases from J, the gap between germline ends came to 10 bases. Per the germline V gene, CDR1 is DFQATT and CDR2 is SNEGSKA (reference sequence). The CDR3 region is CSARLGANQPQHF. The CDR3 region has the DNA TGCAGTGCTAGGCTAGGGGCGAATCAGCCCCAGCATTTT.

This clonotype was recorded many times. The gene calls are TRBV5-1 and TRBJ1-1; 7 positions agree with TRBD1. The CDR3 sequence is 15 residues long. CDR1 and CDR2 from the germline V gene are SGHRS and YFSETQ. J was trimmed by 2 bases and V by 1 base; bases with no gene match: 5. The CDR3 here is CASSLSGQINTEAFF. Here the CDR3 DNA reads TGCGCCAGCAGCTTGTCGGGACAGATTAACACTGAAGCTTTCTTT.

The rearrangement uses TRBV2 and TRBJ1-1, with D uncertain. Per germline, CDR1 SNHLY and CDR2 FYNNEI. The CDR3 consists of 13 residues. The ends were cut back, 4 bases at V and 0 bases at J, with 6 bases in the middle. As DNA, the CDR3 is TGTGCCAGCAGTGCAGGAATGAACACTGAAGCTTTCTTT. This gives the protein CASSAGMNTEAFF.

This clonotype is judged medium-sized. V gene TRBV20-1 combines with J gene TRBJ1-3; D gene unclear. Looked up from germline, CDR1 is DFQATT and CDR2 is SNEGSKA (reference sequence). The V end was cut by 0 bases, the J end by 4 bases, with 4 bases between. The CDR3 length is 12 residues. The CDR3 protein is CSARDLGNTIYF. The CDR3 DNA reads TGCAGTGCTAGAGATTTGGGAAACACCATATATTTT.

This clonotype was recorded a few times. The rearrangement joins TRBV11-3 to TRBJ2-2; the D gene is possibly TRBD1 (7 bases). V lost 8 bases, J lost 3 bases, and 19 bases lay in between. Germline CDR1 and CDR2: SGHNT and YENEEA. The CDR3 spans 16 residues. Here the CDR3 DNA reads TGTGCCAGCGGGGGGTCCCGACAGGGTGACACCGGGGAGCTGTTTTTT. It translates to CASGGSRQGDTGELFF.

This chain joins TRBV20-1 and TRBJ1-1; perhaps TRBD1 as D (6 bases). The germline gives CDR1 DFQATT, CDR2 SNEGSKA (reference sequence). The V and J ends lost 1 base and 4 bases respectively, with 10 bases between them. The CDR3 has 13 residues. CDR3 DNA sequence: TGCAGTGCTAGAGTGGGACAAGGCACTGAAGCTTTCTTT. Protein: CSARVGQGTEAFF.

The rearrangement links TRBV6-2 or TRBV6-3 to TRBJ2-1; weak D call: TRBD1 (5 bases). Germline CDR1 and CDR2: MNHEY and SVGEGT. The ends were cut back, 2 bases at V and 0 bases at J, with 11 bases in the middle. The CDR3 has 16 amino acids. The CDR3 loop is CASSYTRVISYNEQFF. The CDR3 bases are TGTGCCAGCAGTTACACCAGGGTTATCTCCTACAATGAGCAGTTCTTC.

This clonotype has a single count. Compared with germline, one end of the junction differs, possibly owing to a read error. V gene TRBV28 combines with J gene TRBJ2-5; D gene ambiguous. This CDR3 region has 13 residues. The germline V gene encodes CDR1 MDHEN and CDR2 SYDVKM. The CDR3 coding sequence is TGTGCCAGCACTTTATTACCCCACGAGACCCAGTACTTC. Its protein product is CASTLLPHETQYF.

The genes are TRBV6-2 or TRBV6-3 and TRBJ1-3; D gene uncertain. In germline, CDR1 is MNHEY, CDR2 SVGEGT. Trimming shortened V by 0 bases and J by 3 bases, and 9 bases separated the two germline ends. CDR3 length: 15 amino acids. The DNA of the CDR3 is TGTGCCAGCAGTTACTCAGACATCGGTGGAAACACCATATATTTT. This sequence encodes CASSYSDIGGNTIYF.

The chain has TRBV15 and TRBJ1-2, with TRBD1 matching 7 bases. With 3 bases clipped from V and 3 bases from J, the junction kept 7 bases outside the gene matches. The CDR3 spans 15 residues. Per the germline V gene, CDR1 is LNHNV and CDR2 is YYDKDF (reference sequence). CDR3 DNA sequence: TGTGCCACCAGCAGGAGAGACAGGGCTGACTATGGCTACACCTTC. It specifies CATSRRDRADYGYTF.

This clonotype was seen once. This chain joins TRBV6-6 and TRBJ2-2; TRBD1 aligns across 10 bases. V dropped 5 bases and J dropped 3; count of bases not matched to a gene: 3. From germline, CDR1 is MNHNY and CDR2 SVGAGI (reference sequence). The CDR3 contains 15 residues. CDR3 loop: CASSGGTGDTGELFF. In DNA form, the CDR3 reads TGTGCCAGCAGTGGGGGGACAGGGGACACCGGGGAGCTGTTTTTT.

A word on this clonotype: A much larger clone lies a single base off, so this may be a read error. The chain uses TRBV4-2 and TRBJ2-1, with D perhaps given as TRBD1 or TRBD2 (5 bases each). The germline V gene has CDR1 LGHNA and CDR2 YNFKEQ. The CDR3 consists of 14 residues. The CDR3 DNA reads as TGTGCCAGAAGCCAAGAGGGGACCGCCCCCGGGCAGTTCTTC. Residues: CARSQEGTAPGQFF.